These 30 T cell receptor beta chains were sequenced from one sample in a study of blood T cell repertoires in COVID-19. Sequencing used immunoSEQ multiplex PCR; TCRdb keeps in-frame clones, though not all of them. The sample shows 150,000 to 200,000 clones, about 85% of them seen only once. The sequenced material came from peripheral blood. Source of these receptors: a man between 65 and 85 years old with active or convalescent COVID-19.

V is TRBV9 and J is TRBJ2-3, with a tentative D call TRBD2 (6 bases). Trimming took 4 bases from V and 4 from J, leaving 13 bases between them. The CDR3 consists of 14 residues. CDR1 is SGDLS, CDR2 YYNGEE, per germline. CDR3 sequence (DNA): TGTGCCAGCAGCAAGAGACTAGTTCCAGATACGCAGTATTTT. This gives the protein CASSKRLVPDTQYF.

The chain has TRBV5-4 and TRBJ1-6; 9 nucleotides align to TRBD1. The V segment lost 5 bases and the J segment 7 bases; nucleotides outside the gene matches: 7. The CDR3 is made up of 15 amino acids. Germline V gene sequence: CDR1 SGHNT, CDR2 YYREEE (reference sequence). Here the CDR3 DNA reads TGTGCCAGCAGTTTACAGACAGGGGGAAATTCACCCCTCCACTTT. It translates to CASSLQTGGNSPLHF.

This chain's CDR3 is CASSHLRGPNVFF. The CDR3 nucleotides read TGTGCCAGCAGCCACCTGCGGGGGCCTAATGTGTTCTTC. This chain links TRBV2 with TRBJ2-1, with a tentative D call TRBD2 (7 bases). CDR1 and CDR2 (germline): SNHLY, FYNNEI. V was clipped by 6 bases and J by 15 bases, with 21 bases between them. The CDR3 consists of 13 residues.

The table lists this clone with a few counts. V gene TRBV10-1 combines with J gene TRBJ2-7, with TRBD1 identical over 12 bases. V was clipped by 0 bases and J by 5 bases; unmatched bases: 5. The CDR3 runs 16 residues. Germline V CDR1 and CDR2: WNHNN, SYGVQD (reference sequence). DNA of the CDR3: TGCGCCAGCAGTGAGTCGGGAGGGACAGGGGGCGACGAGCAGTACTTC. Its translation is CASSESGGTGGDEQYF.

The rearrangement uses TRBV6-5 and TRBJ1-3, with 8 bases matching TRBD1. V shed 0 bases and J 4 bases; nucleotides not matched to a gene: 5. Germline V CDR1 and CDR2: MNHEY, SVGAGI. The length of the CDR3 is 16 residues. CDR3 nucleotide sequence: TGTGCCAGCAGTTACTCTCGGACAGGGACCGGAAACACCATATATTTT. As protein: CASSYSRTGTGNTIYF.

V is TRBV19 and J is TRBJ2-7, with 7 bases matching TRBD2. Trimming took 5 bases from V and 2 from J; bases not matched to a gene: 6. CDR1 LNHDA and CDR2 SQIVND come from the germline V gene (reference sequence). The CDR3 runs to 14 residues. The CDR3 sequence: CASSRTRGTYEQYF. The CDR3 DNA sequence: TGTGCCAGTAGTCGGACTAGGGGTACCTACGAGCAGTACTTC.

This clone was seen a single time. Written as DNA, the CDR3 is TGTGCCTGGAGTAGGGGCAGAAAACAAGAGACCCAGTACTTC. Residues: CAWSRGRKQETQYF. The rearrangement links TRBV30 to TRBJ2-5, with D possibly TRBD1 on 5 matching bases. CDR1 and CDR2 from the germline V gene are GTSNPN and SVGIG (reference sequence). Trimming removed 2 bases at V and 2 bases at J, with 12 bases between. The CDR3 is made up of 14 amino acids.

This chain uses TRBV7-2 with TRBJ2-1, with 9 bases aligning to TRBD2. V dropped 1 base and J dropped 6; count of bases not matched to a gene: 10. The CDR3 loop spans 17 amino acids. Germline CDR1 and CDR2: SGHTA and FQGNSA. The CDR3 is CASSLDMWAGGPNEQFF. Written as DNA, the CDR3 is TGTGCCAGCAGCTTAGATATGTGGGCGGGAGGGCCCAATGAGCAGTTCTTC.

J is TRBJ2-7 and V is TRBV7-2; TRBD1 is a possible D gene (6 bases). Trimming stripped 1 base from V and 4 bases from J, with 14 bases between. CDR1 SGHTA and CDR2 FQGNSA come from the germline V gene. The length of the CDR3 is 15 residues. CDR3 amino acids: CASSLVFRGLYEQYF. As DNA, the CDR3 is TGTGCCAGCAGCTTAGTATTTAGGGGGTTATACGAGCAGTACTTC.

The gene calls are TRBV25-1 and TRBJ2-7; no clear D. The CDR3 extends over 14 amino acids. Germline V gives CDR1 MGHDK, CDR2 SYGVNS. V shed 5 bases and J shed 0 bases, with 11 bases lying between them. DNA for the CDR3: TGTGCCAGCAGTCTGACAACAAGCTCCTACGAGCAGTACTTC. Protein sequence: CASSLTTSSYEQYF.

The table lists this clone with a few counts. In DNA form, the CDR3 reads TGCGCCAGCAGTGAGCGTGGGACAGGGTATGTGTACTTC. Its translation: CASSERGTGYVYF. The chain has TRBV10-1 and TRBJ2-7; 9 nucleotides line up with TRBD1. Trimming at V came to 2 bases and at J to 12 bases, leaving 8 bases not matched to a gene. The length of the CDR3 is 13 residues. From germline, CDR1 is WNHNN and CDR2 SYGVQD (reference sequence).

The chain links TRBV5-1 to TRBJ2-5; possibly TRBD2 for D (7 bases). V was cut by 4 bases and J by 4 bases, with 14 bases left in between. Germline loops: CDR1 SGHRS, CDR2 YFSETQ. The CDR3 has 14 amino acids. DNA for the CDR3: TGCGCCAGCAGCCCTTGGGGGGGCTCAGAGACCCAGTACTTC. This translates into CASSPWGGSETQYF. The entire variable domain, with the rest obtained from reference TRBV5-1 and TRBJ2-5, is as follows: KAGVTQTPRYLIKTRGQQVTLSCSPISGHRSVSWYQQTPGQGLQFLFEYFSETQRNKGNFPGRFSGRQFSNSRSEMNVSTLELGDSALYLCASSPWGGSETQYFGPGTRLLVL.

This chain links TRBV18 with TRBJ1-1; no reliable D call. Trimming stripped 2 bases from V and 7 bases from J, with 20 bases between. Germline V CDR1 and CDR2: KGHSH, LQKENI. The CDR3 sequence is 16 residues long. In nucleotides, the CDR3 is TGTGCCAGCTCACCATCCCAGTTCTCGTCGCCAGGTGAAGCTTTCTTT. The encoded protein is CASSPSQFSSPGEAFF. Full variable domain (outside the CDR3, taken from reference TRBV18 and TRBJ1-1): NAGVMQNPRHLVRRRGQEARLRCSPMKGHSHVYWYRQLPEEGLKFMVYLQKENIIDESGMPKERFSAEFPKEGPSILRIQQVVRGDSAAYFCASSPSQFSSPGEAFFGQGTRLTVV.

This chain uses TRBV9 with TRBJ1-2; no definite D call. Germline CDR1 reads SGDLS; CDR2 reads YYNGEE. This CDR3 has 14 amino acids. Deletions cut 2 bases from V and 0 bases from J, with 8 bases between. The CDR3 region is CASSVGGPNYGYTF. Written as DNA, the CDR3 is TGTGCCAGCAGCGTTGGAGGTCCTAACTATGGCTACACCTTC.

CDR3 DNA: TGTGCCAGCAGCAAAGGCTCCGGGGTCTATGGCTACACCTTC. This translates into CASSKGSGVYGYTF. The genes are TRBV21-1 and TRBJ1-2. TRBV21-1 is a known pseudogene. The CDR3 length is 14 residues.

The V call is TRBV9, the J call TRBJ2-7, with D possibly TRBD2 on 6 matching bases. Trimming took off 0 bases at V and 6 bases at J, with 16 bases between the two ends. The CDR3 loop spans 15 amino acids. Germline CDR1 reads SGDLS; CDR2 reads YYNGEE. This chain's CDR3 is CASSVARREQCEQYF. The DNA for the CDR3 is TGTGCCAGCAGCGTAGCTAGGAGGGAACAGTGCGAGCAGTACTTC.

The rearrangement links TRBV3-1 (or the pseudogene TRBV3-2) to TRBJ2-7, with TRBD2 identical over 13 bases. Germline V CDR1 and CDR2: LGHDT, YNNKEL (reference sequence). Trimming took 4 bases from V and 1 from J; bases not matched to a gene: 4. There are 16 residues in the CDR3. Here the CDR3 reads CASSPGLAGASYEQYF. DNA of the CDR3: TGTGCCAGCAGCCCCGGACTAGCGGGAGCGTCCTACGAGCAGTACTTC.

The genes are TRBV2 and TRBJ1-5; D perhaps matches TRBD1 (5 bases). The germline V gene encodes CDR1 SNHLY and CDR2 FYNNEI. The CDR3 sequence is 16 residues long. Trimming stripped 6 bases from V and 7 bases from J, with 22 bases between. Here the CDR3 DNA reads TGTGCCAGCAGAGAGCGATTTGGGGGGTTATCCCAGCCCCAGCATTTT. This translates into CASRERFGGLSQPQHF.

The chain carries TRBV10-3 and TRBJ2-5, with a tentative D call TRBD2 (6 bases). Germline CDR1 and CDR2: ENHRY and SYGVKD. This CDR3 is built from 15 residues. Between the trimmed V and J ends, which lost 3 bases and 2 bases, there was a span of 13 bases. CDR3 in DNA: TGTGCCATCAGTGACGGCGGGGTGGGGCAAGAGACCCAGTACTTC. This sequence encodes CAISDGGVGQETQYF.

CDR3 coding DNA: TGTGCCAGTAGTGCCAGTTCCGTCCACACAGATACGCAGTATTTT. Protein sequence: CASSASSVHTDTQYF. The rearrangement joins TRBV19 to TRBJ2-3; D gene unclear. The V gene's germline CDR1 is LNHDA and CDR2 SQIVND (reference sequence). The V gene lost 5 bases and the J gene lost 2 bases, with 14 bases spanning the gap. CDR3 length equals 15 residues.

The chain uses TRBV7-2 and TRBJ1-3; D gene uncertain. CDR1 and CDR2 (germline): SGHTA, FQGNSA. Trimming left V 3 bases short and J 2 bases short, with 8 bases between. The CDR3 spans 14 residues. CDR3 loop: CASSLLRTGNTIYF. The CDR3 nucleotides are TGTGCCAGCAGCTTGCTCAGGACTGGAAACACCATATATTTT.

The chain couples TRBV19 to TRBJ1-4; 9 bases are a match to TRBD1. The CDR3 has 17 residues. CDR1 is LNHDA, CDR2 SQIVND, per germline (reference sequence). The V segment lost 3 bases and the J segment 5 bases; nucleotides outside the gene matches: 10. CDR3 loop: CASSMLLGTGFNEKLFF. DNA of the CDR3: TGTGCCAGTAGTATGTTGCTCGGGACAGGGTTCAATGAAAAACTGTTTTTT. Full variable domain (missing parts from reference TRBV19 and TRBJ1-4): DGGITQSPKYLFRKEGQNVTLSCEQNLNHDAMYWYRQDPGQGLRLIYYSQIVNDFQKGDIAEGYSVSREKKESFPLTVTSAQKNPTAFYLCASSMLLGTGFNEKLFFGSGTQLSVL.

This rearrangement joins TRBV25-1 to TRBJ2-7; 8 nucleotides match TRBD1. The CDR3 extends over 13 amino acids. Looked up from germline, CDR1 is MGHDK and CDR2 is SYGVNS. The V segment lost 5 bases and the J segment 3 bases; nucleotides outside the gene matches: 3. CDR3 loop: CASSPGGSYEQYF. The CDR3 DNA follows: TGTGCCAGCAGTCCAGGGGGCAGCTACGAGCAGTACTTC.

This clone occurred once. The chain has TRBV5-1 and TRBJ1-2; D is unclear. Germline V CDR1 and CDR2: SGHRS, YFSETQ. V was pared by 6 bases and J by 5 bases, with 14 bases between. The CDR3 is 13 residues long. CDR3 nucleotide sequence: TGCGCCAGCAACGAACGGGGTAAGTATGGCTACACCTTC. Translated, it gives CASNERGKYGYTF.

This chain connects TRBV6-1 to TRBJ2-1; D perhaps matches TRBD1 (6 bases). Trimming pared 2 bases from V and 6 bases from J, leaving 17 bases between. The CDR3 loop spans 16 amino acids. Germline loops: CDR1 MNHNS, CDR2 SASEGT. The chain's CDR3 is CASSEKRQGSFNEQFF. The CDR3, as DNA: TGTGCCAGCAGTGAAAAGCGGCAGGGGAGTTTCAATGAGCAGTTCTTC.

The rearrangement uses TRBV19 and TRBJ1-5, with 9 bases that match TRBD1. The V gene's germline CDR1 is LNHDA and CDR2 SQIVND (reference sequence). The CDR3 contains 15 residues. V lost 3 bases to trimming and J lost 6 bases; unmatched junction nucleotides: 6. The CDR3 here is CASSIGTGYGQPQHF. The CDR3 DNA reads TGTGCCAGTAGTATCGGGACAGGGTATGGTCAGCCCCAGCATTTT.

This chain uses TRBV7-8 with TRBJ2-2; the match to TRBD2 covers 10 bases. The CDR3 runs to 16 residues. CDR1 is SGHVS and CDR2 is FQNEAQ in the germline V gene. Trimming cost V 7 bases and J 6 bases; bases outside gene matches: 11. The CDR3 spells CASTKSGGVKPGELFF. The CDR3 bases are TGTGCCAGCACCAAAAGCGGGGGGGTAAAGCCCGGGGAGCTGTTTTTT.

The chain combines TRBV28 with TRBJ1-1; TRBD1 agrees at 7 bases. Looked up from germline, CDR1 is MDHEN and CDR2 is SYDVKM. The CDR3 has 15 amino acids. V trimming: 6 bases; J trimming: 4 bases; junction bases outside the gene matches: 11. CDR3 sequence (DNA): TGTGCCAGCAGCCGACAGGGCCCTTGGGGCACTGAAGCTTTCTTT. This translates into CASSRQGPWGTEAFF.

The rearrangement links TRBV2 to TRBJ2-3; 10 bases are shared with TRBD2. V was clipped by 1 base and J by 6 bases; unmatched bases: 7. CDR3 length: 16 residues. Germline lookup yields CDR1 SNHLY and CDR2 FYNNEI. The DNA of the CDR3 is TGTGCCAGCAGTGAAGGGGTAGCGGGAGGTATGGATACGCAGTATTTT. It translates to CASSEGVAGGMDTQYF.

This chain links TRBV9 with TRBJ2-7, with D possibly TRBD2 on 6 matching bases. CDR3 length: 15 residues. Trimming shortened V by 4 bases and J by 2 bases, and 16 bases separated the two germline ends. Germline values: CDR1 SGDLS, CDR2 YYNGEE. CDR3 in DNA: TGTGCCAGCAGCTTCCCCAAGGGACTTCCCTACGAGCAGTACTTC. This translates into CASSFPKGLPYEQYF.